The 13 T cell receptor beta chains in this list originate from one sample, sequenced in a study of patients and donors after allogeneic stem cell transplantation. One entry per CDR3 protein results from TCRdb running MiXCR on the RT-PCR reads. The sample records 900,000 to 1,000,000 distinct CDR3 sequences, under 20% being singletons. Sequencing was done on a sample of blood, either unsorted or a sorted T cell fraction (not recorded which). Every receptor here comes from a human donor who was either an allogeneic HSCT recipient or a stem cell or donor lymphocyte infusion donor (not recorded which). It is not recorded whose cells these are; they may come from a transplant donor.

V is TRBV6-1 and J is TRBJ1-5; no firm D call. V lost 8 bases and J 3 bases, leaving 17 bases between the germline ends. The CDR3 runs to 15 residues. Germline CDR1 and CDR2: MNHNS and SASEGT. The CDR3 sequence is CASGYGVSSNQPQHF. The CDR3 nucleotides read TGTGCCAGCGGCTATGGGGTGTCGTCCAATCAGCCCCAGCATTTT.

This chain links TRBV7-6 with TRBJ1-1; D is undetermined. V lost 0 bases, J lost 1 base, and 9 bases lay in between. The germline CDR1 and CDR2 sequences are SGHVS and FNYEAQ. The CDR3 extends over 15 amino acids. DNA for the CDR3: TGTGCCAGCAGCTTAGCGCTATCGGGGAACACTGAAGCTTTCTTT. Protein sequence: CASSLALSGNTEAFF.

The chain combines TRBV24-1 with TRBJ2-3, with 7 nucleotides matching TRBD1. The CDR3 length is 15 residues. Germline CDR1 reads KGHDR; CDR2 reads SFDVKD. V gave up 3 bases and J gave up 6 bases; unmatched junction bases: 8. DNA for the CDR3: TGTGCCACCAGTGATCATCAGGGGGTTGGGGATACGCAGTATTTT. The encoded protein is CATSDHQGVGDTQYF.

This clonotype appeared a few times. The chain combines TRBV20-1 with TRBJ2-2; 7 bases align to TRBD2. The V gene's germline CDR1 is DFQATT and CDR2 SNEGSKA (reference sequence). V gave up 2 bases and J gave up 6 bases; unmatched junction bases: 9. The CDR3 extends over 15 amino acids. The CDR3 DNA follows: TGCAGTGCTAGACCCCCAGGACTAGACGCCGGGGAGCTGTTTTTT. Translated: CSARPPGLDAGELFF.

Ten or more counts support this clonotype. CDR3 DNA: TGTGCCATCAGTGAGTCTCCAGGGCCGGGGGGGCATTACGAGCAGTACTTC. Protein sequence: CAISESPGPGGHYEQYF. This sequence joins TRBV10-3 and TRBJ2-7; 8 bases line up with TRBD2. V gave up 0 bases and J gave up 4 bases; unmatched junction bases: 11. CDR3 length equals 17 residues. Germline V gene data show CDR1 as ENHRY and CDR2 as SYGVKD.

The gene calls are TRBV12-3 or TRBV12-4 and TRBJ2-7; perhaps TRBD1 as D (6 bases). V dropped 3 bases and J dropped 6 bases, with 15 bases sitting between them. The length of the CDR3 is 14 residues. The CDR3 DNA reads TGTGCCAGCAGTTTCGGCAGGGGAGTGGGCGAGCAGTACTTC. It yields the protein CASSFGRGVGEQYF.

The table lists this clonotype with a few counts. The chain carries TRBV6-5 and TRBJ2-3; 9 bases map to TRBD2. The CDR3 has 15 amino acids. Looked up from germline, CDR1 is MNHEY and CDR2 is SVGAGI. V shed 2 bases and J 4 bases; nucleotides not matched to a gene: 4. CDR3 bases: TGTGCCAGCAGTTACCGGCGGGGGGGCCCAGATACGCAGTATTTT. It translates to CASSYRRGGPDTQYF.

This chain links TRBV5-1 with TRBJ1-2, with D perhaps matching TRBD1 (6 bases). Trimming stripped 0 bases from V and 8 bases from J, with 14 bases between. The CDR3 spans 14 residues. Germline lookup yields CDR1 SGHRS and CDR2 YFSETQ. In nucleotides, the CDR3 is TGCGCCAGCAGCTTGGGGGGGCCAGGGGAAGGCTACACCTTC. It translates to CASSLGGPGEGYTF. Based on the CDR3 plus reference TRBV5-1 and TRBJ1-2, the full variable domain is KAGVTQTPRYLIKTRGQQVTLSCSPISGHRSVSWYQQTPGQGLQFLFEYFSETQRNKGNFPGRFSGRQFSNSRSEMNVSTLELGDSALYLCASSLGGPGEGYTFGSGTRLTVV.

The J gene is TRBJ1-2, the V gene TRBV4-1; TRBD1 agrees at 8 bases. This CDR3 has 16 amino acids. The V and J ends lost 5 bases and 4 bases, in that order; junction bases with no gene match: 12. Germline CDR1 MGHRA, CDR2 YSYEKL. CDR3 loop: CASSDTGQGNPYGYTF. CDR3 bases: TGCGCCAGCAGCGACACAGGACAGGGAAACCCCTATGGCTACACCTTC.

The chain employs TRBV19 and TRBJ1-5; D gene ambiguous. CDR1 and CDR2 from the germline V gene are LNHDA and SQIVND (reference sequence). The CDR3 totals 16 residues. Deletions cut 3 bases from V and 7 bases from J, with 19 bases between. CDR3: CASSISKSVGYQPQHF. The CDR3 region has the DNA TGTGCCAGTAGTATCAGCAAGTCGGTGGGGTACCAGCCCCAGCATTTT.

Ten or more counts support this clonotype. This chain joins TRBV12-3 or TRBV12-4 and TRBJ1-1; tentatively, D is TRBD1 (5 bases). With 8 bases removed from V and 1 base from J, the gap between germline ends came to 11 bases. The CDR3 length is 13 residues. This chain's CDR3 is CASGRQKNTEAFF. The CDR3 coding sequence is TGTGCCAGCGGTCGACAGAAGAACACTGAAGCTTTCTTT.

This chain connects TRBV4-2 to TRBJ1-4; the match to TRBD1 covers 9 bases. Germline loops: CDR1 LGHNA, CDR2 YNFKEQ. There are 18 residues in the CDR3. Trimming at V came to 3 bases and at J to 0 bases, leaving 8 bases not matched to a gene. CDR3 sequence reads: CASSQKQGASSTNEKLFF. Written as DNA, the CDR3 is TGTGCCAGCAGCCAGAAACAGGGGGCCTCTTCAACTAATGAAAAACTGTTTTTT.

In this sample, this clonotype turned up a few times. The chain joins TRBV6-1 to TRBJ2-3; D unclear. Trimming removed 6 bases from V and 9 bases from J, with 16 bases in between. The CDR3 consists of 13 residues. CDR1 and CDR2 (germline): MNHNS, SASEGT. In nucleotides, the CDR3 is TGTGCCAGCAGCCCCCTGCGAGTGGAAACGCAGTATTTT. Amino acid sequence: CASSPLRVETQYF.